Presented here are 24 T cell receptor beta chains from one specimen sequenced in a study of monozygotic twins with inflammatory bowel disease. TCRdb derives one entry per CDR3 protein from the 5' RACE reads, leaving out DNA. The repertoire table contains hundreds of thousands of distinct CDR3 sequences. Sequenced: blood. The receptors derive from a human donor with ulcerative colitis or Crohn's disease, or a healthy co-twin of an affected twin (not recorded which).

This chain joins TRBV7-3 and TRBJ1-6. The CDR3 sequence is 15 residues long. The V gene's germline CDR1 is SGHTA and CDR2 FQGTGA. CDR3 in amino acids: CASSLSPRVNSPLHF. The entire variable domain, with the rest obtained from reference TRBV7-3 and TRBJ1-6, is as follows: GAGVSQTPSNKVTEKGKYVELRCDPISGHTALYWYRQSLGQGPEFLIYFQGTGAADDSGLPNDRFFAVRPEGSVSTLKIQRTERGDSAVYLCASSLSPRVNSPLHFGNGTRLTVT.

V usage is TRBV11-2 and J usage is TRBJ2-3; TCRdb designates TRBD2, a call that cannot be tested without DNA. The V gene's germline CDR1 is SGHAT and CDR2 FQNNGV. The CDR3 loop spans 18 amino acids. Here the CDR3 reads CASSLGTSGASSTDTQYF.

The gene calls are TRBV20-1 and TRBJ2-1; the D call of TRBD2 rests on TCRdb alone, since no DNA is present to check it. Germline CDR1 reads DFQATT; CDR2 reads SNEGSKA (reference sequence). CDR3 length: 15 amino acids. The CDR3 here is CSVDVGLAENNEQFF.

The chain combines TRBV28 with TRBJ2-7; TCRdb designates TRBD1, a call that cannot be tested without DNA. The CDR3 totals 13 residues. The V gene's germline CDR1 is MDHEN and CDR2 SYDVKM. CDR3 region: CASRSPGTYEQYF.

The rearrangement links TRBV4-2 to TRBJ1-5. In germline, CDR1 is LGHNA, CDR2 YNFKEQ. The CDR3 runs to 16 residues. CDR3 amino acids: CASSPLGGSSNQPQHF.

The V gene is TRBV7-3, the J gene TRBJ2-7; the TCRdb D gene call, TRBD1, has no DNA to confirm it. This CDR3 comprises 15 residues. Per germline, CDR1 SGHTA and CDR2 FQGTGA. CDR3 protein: CASSLLQVSSYEQYF.

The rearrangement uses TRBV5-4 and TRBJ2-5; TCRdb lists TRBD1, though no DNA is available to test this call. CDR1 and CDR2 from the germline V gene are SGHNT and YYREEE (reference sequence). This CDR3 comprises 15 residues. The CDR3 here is CASTPAVNIEETQYF.

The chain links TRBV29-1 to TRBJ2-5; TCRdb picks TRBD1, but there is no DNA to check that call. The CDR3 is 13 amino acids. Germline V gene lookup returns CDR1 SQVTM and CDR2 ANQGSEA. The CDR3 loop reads CSVEVAQGGTQYF.

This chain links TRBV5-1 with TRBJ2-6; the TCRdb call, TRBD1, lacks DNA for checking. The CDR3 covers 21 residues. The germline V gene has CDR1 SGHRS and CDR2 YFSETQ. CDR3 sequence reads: CASSFIPGSADLGYGANVLTF.

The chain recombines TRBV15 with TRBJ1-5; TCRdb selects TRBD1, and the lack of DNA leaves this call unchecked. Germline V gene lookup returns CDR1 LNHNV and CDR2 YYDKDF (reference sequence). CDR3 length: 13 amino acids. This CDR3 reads CATSTQADQPQHF.

The CDR3 protein is CASSQQGEYEKLFF. The chain combines TRBV6-1 with TRBJ1-4; TCRdb's D gene call, TRBD1, goes unchecked for lack of DNA. CDR3 length: 14 residues. Germline assignment: CDR1 MNHNS and CDR2 SASEGT.

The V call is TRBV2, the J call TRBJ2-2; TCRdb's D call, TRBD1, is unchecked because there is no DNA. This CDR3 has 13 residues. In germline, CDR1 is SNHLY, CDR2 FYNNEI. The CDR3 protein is CASWGQPGGELFF.

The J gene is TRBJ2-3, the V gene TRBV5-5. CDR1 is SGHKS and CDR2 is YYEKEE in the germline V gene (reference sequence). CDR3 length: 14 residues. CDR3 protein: CASSPLGSTDTQYF.

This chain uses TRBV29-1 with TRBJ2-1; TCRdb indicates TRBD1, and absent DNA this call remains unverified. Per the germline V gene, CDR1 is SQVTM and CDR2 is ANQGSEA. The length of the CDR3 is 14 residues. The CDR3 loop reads CSGTGTGAYNEQFF.

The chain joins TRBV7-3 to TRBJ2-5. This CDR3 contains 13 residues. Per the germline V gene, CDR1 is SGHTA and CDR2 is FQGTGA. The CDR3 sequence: CASSSEYQETQYF.

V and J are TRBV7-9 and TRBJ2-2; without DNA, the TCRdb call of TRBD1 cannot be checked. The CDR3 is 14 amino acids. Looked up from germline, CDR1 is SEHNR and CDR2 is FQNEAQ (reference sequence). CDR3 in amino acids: CASSFYGTTGELFF.

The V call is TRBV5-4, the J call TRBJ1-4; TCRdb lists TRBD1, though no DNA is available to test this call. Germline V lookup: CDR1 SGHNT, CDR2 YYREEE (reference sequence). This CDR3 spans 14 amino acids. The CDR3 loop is CASRETGPNEKLFF.

CDR3 region: CASRGGSGETGELFF. The chain employs TRBV19 and TRBJ2-2; TCRdb's D gene call, TRBD2, goes unchecked for lack of DNA. Germline CDR1 is LNHDA and CDR2 is SQIVND (reference sequence). CDR3 length: 15 amino acids.

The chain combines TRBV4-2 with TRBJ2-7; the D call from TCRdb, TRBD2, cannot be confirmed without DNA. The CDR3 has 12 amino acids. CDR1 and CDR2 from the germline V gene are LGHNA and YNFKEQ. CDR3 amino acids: CASSHLAGEQYF.

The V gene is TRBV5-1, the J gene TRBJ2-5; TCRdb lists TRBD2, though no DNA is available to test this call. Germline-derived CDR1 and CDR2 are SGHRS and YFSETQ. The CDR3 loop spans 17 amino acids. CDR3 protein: CASSLATSGGAQETQYF.

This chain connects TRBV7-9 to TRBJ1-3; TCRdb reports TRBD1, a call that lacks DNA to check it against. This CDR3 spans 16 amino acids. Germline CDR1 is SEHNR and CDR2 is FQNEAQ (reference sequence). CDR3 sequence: CASSTSRRGSGNTIYF.

This CDR3 is CASSSQGIWSNQPQHF. This rearrangement joins TRBV18 to TRBJ1-5; checking the TCRdb D call of TRBD1 is not possible without DNA. CDR1 KGHSH and CDR2 LQKENI come from the germline V gene. This CDR3 is built from 16 residues.

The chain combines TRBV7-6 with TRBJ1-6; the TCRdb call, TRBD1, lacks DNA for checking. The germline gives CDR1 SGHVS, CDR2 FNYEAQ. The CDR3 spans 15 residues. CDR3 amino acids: CASSAGTGRNSPLHF.

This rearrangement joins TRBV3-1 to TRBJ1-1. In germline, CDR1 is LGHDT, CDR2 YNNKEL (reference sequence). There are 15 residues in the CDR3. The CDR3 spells CASSQSLGPNTEAFF.